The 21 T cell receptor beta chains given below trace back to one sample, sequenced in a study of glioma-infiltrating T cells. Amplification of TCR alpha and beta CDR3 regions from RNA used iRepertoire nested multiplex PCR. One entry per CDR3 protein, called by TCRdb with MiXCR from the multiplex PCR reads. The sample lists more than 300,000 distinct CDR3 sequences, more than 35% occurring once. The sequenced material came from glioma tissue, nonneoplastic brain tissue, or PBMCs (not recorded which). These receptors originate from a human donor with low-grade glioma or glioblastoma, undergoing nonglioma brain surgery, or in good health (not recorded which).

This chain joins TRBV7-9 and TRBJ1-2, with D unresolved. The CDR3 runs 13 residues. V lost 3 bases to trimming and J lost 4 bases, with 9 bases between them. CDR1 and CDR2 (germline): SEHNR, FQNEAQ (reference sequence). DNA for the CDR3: TGTGCCAGCAGCTTGGTCAGTACCTATGGCTACACCTTC. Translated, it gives CASSLVSTYGYTF.

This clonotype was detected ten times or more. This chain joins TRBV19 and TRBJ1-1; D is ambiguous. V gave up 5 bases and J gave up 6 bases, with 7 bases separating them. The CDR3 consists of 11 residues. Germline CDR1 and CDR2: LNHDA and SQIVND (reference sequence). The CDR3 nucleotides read TGTGCCAGTAGTTTCGGCTCTGAAGCTTTCTTT. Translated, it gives CASSFGSEAFF.

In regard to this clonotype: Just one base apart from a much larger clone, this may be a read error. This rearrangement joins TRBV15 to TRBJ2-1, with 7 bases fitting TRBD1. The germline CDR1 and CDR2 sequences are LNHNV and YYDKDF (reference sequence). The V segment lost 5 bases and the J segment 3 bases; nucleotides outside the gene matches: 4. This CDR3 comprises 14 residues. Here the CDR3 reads CATSGQGVYNEQFF. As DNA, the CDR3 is TGTGCCACCAGCGGCCAGGGGGTCTACAATGAGCAGTTCTTC.

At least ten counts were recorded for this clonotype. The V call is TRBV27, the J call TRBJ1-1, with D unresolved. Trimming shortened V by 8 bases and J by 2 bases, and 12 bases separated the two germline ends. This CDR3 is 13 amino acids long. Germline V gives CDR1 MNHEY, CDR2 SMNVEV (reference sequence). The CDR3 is CASFGHGNTEAFF. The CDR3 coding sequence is TGTGCCAGCTTTGGGCACGGTAACACTGAAGCTTTCTTT.

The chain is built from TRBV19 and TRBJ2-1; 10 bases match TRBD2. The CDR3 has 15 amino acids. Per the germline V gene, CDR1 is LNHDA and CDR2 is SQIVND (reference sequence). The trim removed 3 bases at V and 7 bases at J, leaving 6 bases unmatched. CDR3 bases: TGTGCCAGTAGTATCTGGCTAGCGGGAGAAAATGAGCAGTTCTTC. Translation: CASSIWLAGENEQFF.

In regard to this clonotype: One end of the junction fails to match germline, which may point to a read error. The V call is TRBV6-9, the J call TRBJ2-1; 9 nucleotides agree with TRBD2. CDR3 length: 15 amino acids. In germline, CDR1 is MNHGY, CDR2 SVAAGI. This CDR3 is CASSYSPAGGPSRFF. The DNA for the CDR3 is TGTGCCAGTAGTTACTCCCCCGCGGGAGGGCCTTCTAGGTTCTTC.

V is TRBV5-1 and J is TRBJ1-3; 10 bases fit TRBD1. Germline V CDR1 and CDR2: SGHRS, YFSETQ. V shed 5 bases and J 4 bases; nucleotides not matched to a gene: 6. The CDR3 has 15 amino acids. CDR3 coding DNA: TGCGCCAGCAGTTGGGGGACAGGGGAAGGAAACACCATATATTTT. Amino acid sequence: CASSWGTGEGNTIYF.

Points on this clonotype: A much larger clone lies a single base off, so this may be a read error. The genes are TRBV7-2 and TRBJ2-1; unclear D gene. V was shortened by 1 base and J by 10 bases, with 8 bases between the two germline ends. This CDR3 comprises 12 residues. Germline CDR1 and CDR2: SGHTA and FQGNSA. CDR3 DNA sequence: TGTGCCAGCAGCTTAGAGCTAGACGAGCAGTTCTTC. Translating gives CASSLELDEQFF.

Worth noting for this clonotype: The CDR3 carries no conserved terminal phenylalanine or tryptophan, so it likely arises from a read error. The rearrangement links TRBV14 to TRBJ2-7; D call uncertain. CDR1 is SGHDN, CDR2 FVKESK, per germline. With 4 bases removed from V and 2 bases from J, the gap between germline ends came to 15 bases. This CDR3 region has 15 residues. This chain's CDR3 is CASSLGLSSAYEQYL. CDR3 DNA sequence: TGTGCCAGCAGCCTGGGGTTGAGTTCCGCCTACGAGCAGTACCTC.

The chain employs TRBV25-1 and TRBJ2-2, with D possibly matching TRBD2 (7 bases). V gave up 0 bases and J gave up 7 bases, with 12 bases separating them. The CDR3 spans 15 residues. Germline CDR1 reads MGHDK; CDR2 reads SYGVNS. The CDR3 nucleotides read TGTGCCAGCAGTGAATATCGGGGGGCCAACGGGGAGCTGTTTTTT. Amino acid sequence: CASSEYRGANGELFF.

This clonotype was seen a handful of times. In nucleotides, the CDR3 is TGTGCCAGCAGCATGGGGGGGGTCCCAGATACGCAGTATTTT. This codes for CASSMGGVPDTQYF. The V gene is TRBV7-3, the J gene TRBJ2-3, with 7 bases that match TRBD2. This CDR3 is built from 14 residues. The junction had 6 bases not matched to a gene; V was cut back by 5 bases and J by 4 bases. The germline V gene encodes CDR1 SGHTA and CDR2 FQGTGA.

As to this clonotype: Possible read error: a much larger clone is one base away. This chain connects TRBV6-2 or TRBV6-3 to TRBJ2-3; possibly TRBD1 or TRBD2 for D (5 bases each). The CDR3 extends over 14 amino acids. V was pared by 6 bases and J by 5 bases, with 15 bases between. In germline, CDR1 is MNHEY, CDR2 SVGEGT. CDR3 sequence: CASRSPRDEDTQYF. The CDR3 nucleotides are TGTGCCAGCAGATCTCCTAGGGACGAAGATACGCAGTATTTT.

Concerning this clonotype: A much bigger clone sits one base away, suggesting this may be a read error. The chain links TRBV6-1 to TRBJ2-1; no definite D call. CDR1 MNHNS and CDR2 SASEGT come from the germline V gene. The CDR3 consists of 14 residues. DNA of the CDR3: TGTGCCAGCAGCCGAACGCGCACGGGCCATGAGCGGTTCTTC. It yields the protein CASSRTRTGHERFF.

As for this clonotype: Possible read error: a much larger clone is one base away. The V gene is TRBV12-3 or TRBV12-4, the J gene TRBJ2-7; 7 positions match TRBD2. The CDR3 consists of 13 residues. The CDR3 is CASKASGSYGQYF. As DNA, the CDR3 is TGTGCCAGCAAGGCTAGCGGATCCTACGGGCAGTACTTC.

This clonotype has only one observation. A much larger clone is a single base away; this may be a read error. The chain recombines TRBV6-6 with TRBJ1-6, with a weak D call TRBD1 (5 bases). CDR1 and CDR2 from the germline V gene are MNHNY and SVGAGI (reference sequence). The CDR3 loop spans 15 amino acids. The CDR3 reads CASSPTSRGNSPLNF. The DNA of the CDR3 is TGTGCCAGCAGTCCGACATCAAGGGGTAATTCACCCCTCAACTTT.

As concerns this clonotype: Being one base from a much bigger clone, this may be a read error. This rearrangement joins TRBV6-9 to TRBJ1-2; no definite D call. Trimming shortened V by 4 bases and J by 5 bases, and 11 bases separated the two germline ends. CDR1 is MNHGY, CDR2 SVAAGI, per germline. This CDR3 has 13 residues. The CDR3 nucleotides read TGTGCCAGCAGTTTCACAGCGACATATGGCTACACCTTC. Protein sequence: CASSFTATYGYTF.

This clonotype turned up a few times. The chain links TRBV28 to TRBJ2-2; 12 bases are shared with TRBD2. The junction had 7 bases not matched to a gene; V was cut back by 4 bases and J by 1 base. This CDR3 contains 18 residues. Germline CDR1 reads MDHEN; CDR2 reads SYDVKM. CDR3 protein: CASSSRRTSGMNTGELFF. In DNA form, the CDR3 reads TGTGCCAGCAGTTCCCGCAGGACTAGCGGGATGAACACCGGGGAGCTGTTTTTT.

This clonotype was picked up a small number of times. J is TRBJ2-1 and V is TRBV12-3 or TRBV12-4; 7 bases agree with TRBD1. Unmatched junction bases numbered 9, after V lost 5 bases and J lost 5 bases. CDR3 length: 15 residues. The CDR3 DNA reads TGTGCCAGCAGTCCTCCCGGGACAGTTCACAATGAGCAGTTCTTC. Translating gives CASSPPGTVHNEQFF.

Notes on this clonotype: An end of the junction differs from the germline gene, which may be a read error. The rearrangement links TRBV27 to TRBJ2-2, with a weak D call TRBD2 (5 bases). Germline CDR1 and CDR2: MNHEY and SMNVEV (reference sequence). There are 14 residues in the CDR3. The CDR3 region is CASSSAQGVGELSF. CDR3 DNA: TGTGCCAGCAGCTCCGCACAAGGCGTTGGGGAGCTGTCTTTT.

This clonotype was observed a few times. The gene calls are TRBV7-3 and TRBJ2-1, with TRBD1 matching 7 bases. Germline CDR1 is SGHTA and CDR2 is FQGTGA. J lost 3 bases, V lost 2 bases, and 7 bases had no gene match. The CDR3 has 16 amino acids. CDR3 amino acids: CASSLGQERGYNEQFF. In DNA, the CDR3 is TGTGCCAGCAGCTTAGGACAGGAAAGGGGCTACAATGAGCAGTTCTTC.

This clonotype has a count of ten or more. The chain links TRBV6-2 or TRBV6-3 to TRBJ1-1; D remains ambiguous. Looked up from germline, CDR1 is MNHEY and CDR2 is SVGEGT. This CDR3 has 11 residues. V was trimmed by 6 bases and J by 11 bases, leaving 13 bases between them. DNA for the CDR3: TGTGCCAGCAGCTTTAGCACGGTGGCTTTCTTT. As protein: CASSFSTVAFF.